These 32 T cell receptor beta chains share one sample of origin, sequenced in a study of blood T cell repertoires in COVID-19. Repertoires were generated with immunoSEQ multiplex PCR, while TCRdb's copy carries only in-frame clones and drops some. The sample gives some 150,000 clones, 70% to 80% of which show up once; roughly 8.6% is in the top ten. The sample taken for sequencing was peripheral blood. The receptors were sampled from a woman aged 45-59 years with active or convalescent COVID-19.

This chain uses TRBV14 with TRBJ2-7; no clear D gene. CDR3 length equals 14 residues. Germline CDR1 reads SGHDN; CDR2 reads FVKESK. V shed 0 bases and J shed 0 bases, with 6 bases lying between them. The CDR3 nucleotides are TGTGCCAGCAGCCAAGACCTTATCTCCTACGAGCAGTACTTC. This encodes CASSQDLISYEQYF.

V gene TRBV7-9 combines with J gene TRBJ1-1; D remains unclear. V was clipped by 7 bases and J by 1 base, with 10 bases between them. The CDR3 loop spans 13 amino acids. Germline V lookup: CDR1 SEHNR, CDR2 FQNEAQ (reference sequence). In DNA, the CDR3 is TGTGCCAGCAACTCAATTGAGAACACTGAAGCTTTCTTT. Amino acids: CASNSIENTEAFF.

The rearrangement links TRBV6-5 to TRBJ2-5, with D perhaps TRBD2 (6 bases). The CDR3 spans 15 residues. The germline V gene has CDR1 MNHEY and CDR2 SVGAGI. The V end was cut by 8 bases, the J end by 0 bases, with 16 bases between. In DNA, the CDR3 is TGTGCCAGCGAGAGGGGCGGGGCGGACCAAGAGACCCAGTACTTC. It specifies CASERGGADQETQYF.

This clone was detected a few times. This CDR3 is CSVEKAGVETQYF. Here the CDR3 DNA reads TGCAGCGTTGAAAAGGCAGGGGTAGAGACCCAGTACTTC. The chain employs TRBV29-1 and TRBJ2-5; weak D call: TRBD1 (6 bases). Trimming took 2 bases from V and 4 from J, leaving 11 bases between them. CDR1 SQVTM and CDR2 ANQGSEA come from the germline V gene. The CDR3 consists of 13 residues.

The V gene is TRBV5-5, the J gene TRBJ1-2; TRBD1 is a possible D gene (6 bases). CDR1 is SGHKS and CDR2 is YYEKEE in the germline V gene (reference sequence). Between the trimmed V and J ends, which lost 4 bases and 3 bases, there was a span of 16 bases. The CDR3 runs to 15 residues. CDR3 bases: TGTGCCAGCAGCCCCGGTCCCAGGGGTGACTATGGCTACACCTTC. Residues: CASSPGPRGDYGYTF.

This clone has only one observation. The chain recombines TRBV28 with TRBJ1-3; 7 bases are shared with TRBD1. The junction had 12 bases not matched to a gene; V was cut back by 0 bases and J by 4 bases. The germline V gene has CDR1 MDHEN and CDR2 SYDVKM. This CDR3 region has 18 residues. CDR3 bases: TGTGCCAGCAGTTTATGGGGTAGAGGGGGCTCCGGGGGAAACACCATATATTTT. Translated, it gives CASSLWGRGGSGGNTIYF.

The V call is TRBV3-1 (or the pseudogene TRBV3-2), the J call TRBJ1-3; D remains ambiguous. V gave up 2 bases and J gave up 0 bases, with 2 bases separating them. Germline CDR1 is LGHDT and CDR2 is YNNKEL (reference sequence). The CDR3 contains 13 residues. In nucleotides, the CDR3 is TGTGCCAGCAGCCAACACTCTGGAAACACCATATATTTT. Translation: CASSQHSGNTIYF.

About this clone: A clone one base away is much larger, so this may be a read error. The V call is TRBV13, the J call TRBJ2-3; 8 bases match TRBD2. J gave up 0 bases and V 2 bases, and 1 base lay outside the gene matches. This CDR3 contains 15 residues. Per the germline V gene, CDR1 is PRHDT and CDR2 is FYEKMQ (reference sequence). The CDR3 nucleotides read TGTGCCAGCAGCTTACCTAGCGGGAGCACAGATACGCAGTATTTT. Translated: CASSLPSGSTDTQYF.

The gene calls are TRBV6-2 or TRBV6-3 and TRBJ1-2; D is unresolved. From germline, CDR1 is MNHEY and CDR2 SVGEGT. Deletions cut 6 bases from V and 4 bases from J, with 18 bases between. The CDR3 is 15 residues long. CDR3 in amino acids: CASSNVADGLYGYTF. CDR3 sequence (DNA): TGTGCCAGCAGCAACGTTGCGGACGGACTCTATGGCTACACCTTC.

This clone has more than one count but fewer than ten. The chain links TRBV5-4 to TRBJ2-5; 9 nucleotides match TRBD2. Germline V gene lookup returns CDR1 SGHNT and CDR2 YYREEE (reference sequence). Unmatched junction bases numbered 11, after V lost 5 bases and J lost 3 bases. This CDR3 has 16 amino acids. DNA for the CDR3: TGTGCCAGCAGAGTATTAGCGGGGGCCGGGAAAGAGACCCAGTACTTC. This encodes CASRVLAGAGKETQYF.

The genes are TRBV6-5 and TRBJ1-5; D ambiguous. Germline V lookup: CDR1 MNHEY, CDR2 SVGAGI. The ends were cut back, 8 bases at V and 4 bases at J, with 15 bases in the middle. The CDR3 covers 14 residues. For the CDR3, the DNA is TGTGCCAGCCCCAGAGGGCCCCTGAATCAGCCCCAGCATTTT. Its protein is CASPRGPLNQPQHF.

Comments on this clone: At one end the junction does not follow the germline gene, possibly because of a read error. The chain has TRBV7-7 and TRBJ2-2; 10 bases line up with TRBD1. Germline CDR1 reads SSHAT; CDR2 reads FNYEAQ (reference sequence). This CDR3 is 15 amino acids long. The CDR3 protein is CASSPGTGDTGELFF. For the CDR3, the DNA is TGTGCTAGCAGCCCCGGGACAGGGGACACCGGGGAGCTGTTTTTT.

The J gene is TRBJ2-5, the V gene TRBV6-2 or TRBV6-3; the D is unclear. Trimming cost V 5 bases and J 1 base, with 11 bases left between them. This CDR3 has 14 residues. Germline CDR1 MNHEY, CDR2 SVGEGT. CDR3 bases: TGTGCCAGCAGTACCCCGAGGTTCCAAGAGACCCAGTACTTC. This gives the protein CASSTPRFQETQYF.

V gene TRBV6-5 combines with J gene TRBJ2-4; 8 bases fit TRBD1. Losses at the gene ends were 4 bases for V and 2 bases for J; bases not matched to a gene: 7. CDR3 length: 16 residues. Germline V gene data show CDR1 as MNHEY and CDR2 as SVGAGI. For the CDR3, the DNA is TGTGCCAGCAGTTCCTGGACAGGGCCCTCCAAAAACATTCAGTACTTC. Protein product: CASSSWTGPSKNIQYF.

The DNA of the CDR3 is TGTGCCAGCAGCGCCCACAGGGTGAACACTGAAGCTTTCTTT. This gives the protein CASSAHRVNTEAFF. The chain combines TRBV9 with TRBJ1-1; maybe TRBD1 (6 bases). CDR1 and CDR2 from the germline V gene are SGDLS and YYNGEE. The ends were cut back, 3 bases at V and 0 bases at J, with 9 bases in the middle. The CDR3 has 14 amino acids.

The chain couples TRBV21-1 to TRBJ2-3; the table calls TRBD2, which could not be checked here. TRBV21-1 has pseudogene status. CDR3 length: 16 residues. The CDR3 DNA follows: TGTGCCAGCAGCAAGGTAGCGGGAGAAGAGTATGATACGCAGTATTTT. Amino acid sequence: CASSKVAGEEYDTQYF.

This clone was counted between two and nine times. The CDR3 sequence is CASSRSLAGAYEQYF. The CDR3 DNA follows: TGTGCCAGCAGCCGGTCCCTAGCGGGAGCCTACGAGCAGTACTTC. The chain has TRBV4-2 and TRBJ2-7; 10 bases fit TRBD2. CDR3 length equals 15 residues. Germline CDR1 reads LGHNA; CDR2 reads YNFKEQ. Losses at the gene ends were 4 bases for V and 2 bases for J; bases not matched to a gene: 5.

The rearrangement uses TRBV15 and TRBJ1-1; D ambiguous. This CDR3 comprises 15 residues. CDR1 is LNHNV, CDR2 YYDKDF, per germline (reference sequence). V was clipped by 0 bases and J by 0 bases, with 8 bases between them. CDR3 coding DNA: TGTGCCACCAGCAGAGAGCCAGACATGAACACTGAAGCTTTCTTT. Amino acids: CATSREPDMNTEAFF. Filled out from reference TRBV15 and TRBJ1-1, the complete variable domain reads DAMVIQNPRYQVTQFGKPVTLSCSQTLNHNVMYWYQQKSSQAPKLLFHYYDKDFNNEADTPDNFQSRRPNTSFCFLDIRSPGLGDTAMYLCATSREPDMNTEAFFGQGTRLTVV.

The rearrangement uses TRBV7-6 and TRBJ1-6; weak D call: TRBD1 (5 bases). The CDR3 runs to 16 residues. The V end lost 5 bases, the J end lost 7 bases, and 18 bases lay between the germline ends. CDR1 is SGHVS, CDR2 FNYEAQ, per germline. The chain's CDR3 is CASSTTAKGRNSPLHF. The CDR3 DNA sequence: TGTGCCAGCAGCACGACAGCTAAGGGGAGGAATTCACCCCTCCACTTT.

This clone was observed a single time. This chain uses TRBV2 with TRBJ2-3; 12 bases are a match to TRBD2. The CDR3 loop spans 15 amino acids. With V trimmed by 6 bases and J by 4 bases, 5 bases remained unmatched. The V gene's germline CDR1 is SNHLY and CDR2 FYNNEI. CDR3 DNA sequence: TGTGCCAGCAGCATAAGGACTAGCGGGGCAGATACGCAGTATTTT. Amino acid sequence: CASSIRTSGADTQYF.

The rearrangement uses TRBV30 and TRBJ2-1; D perhaps matches TRBD2 (6 bases). Germline V gene data show CDR1 as GTSNPN and CDR2 as SVGIG (reference sequence). V lost 0 bases, J lost 5 bases, and 14 bases lay in between. This CDR3 spans 15 amino acids. Written as DNA, the CDR3 is TGTGCCTGGAGTGTGTTCGGGAGTGGCAACAATGAGCAGTTCTTC. Protein: CAWSVFGSGNNEQFF.

The chain carries TRBV7-7 and TRBJ2-3; 9 bases fit TRBD2. The CDR3 is 16 amino acids. Per the germline V gene, CDR1 is SSHAT and CDR2 is FNYEAQ (reference sequence). J was trimmed by 4 bases and V by 5 bases; bases with no gene match: 10. As DNA, the CDR3 is TGTGCCAGCAGCCCAGACGGCGTAGCGGGAGCAGATACGCAGTATTTT. Its translation is CASSPDGVAGADTQYF.

The chain links TRBV11-2 to TRBJ1-2; 8 bases map to TRBD1. The germline V gene encodes CDR1 SGHAT and CDR2 FQNNGV. CDR3 length equals 16 residues. The V and J ends lost 4 bases and 4 bases, in that order; junction bases with no gene match: 11. CDR3 loop: CASSSNQGAGSYGYTF. CDR3 DNA sequence: TGTGCCAGCAGCTCAAATCAGGGGGCAGGGTCCTATGGCTACACCTTC.

This clone was seen a few times. J is TRBJ2-1 and V is TRBV7-9; 7 bases line up with TRBD2. V gave up 5 bases and J gave up 7 bases; unmatched junction bases: 8. The length of the CDR3 is 14 residues. Looked up from germline, CDR1 is SEHNR and CDR2 is FQNEAQ (reference sequence). CDR3 in amino acids: CASSRSGVGNEQFF. The DNA of the CDR3 is TGTGCCAGCAGCCGAAGCGGGGTAGGGAATGAGCAGTTCTTC.

The CDR3 DNA reads as TGTGCCAGCAGTTACTCGAGCGGAGATACGCAGTATTTT. Protein sequence: CASSYSSGDTQYF. J is TRBJ2-3 and V is TRBV6-6, with D possibly being TRBD2 (5 bases). CDR1 is MNHNY, CDR2 SVGAGI, per germline (reference sequence). The V end was cut by 0 bases, the J end by 5 bases, with 6 bases between. This CDR3 is built from 13 residues.

This clone was observed a few times. This chain uses TRBV30 with TRBJ2-1, with 7 bases aligning to TRBD2. V was clipped by 1 base and J by 4 bases; unmatched bases: 10. Germline assignment: CDR1 GTSNPN and CDR2 SVGIG (reference sequence). The CDR3 has 16 residues. The DNA for the CDR3 is TGTGCCTGGAGTGGCCTGGGAAGCGGGGCTTACAATGAGCAGTTCTTC. It codes for CAWSGLGSGAYNEQFF.

The chain couples TRBV6-5 to TRBJ2-5; 9 bases fit TRBD2. The CDR3 consists of 14 residues. Per germline, CDR1 MNHEY and CDR2 SVGAGI. V gave up 7 bases and J gave up 4 bases; unmatched junction bases: 7. The CDR3 is CASTRAGGLETQYF. The CDR3 DNA sequence: TGTGCCAGCACACGGGCGGGGGGGCTAGAGACCCAGTACTTC.

This chain links TRBV12-3 or TRBV12-4 with TRBJ1-4; tentatively, D is TRBD1 (5 bases). The CDR3 totals 13 residues. The V and J ends lost 7 bases and 6 bases respectively, with 12 bases between them. CDR3: CASTRGAHEKLFF. Written as DNA, the CDR3 is TGTGCCAGCACTCGCGGGGCCCATGAAAAACTGTTTTTT.

The chain combines TRBV25-1 with TRBJ1-4, with D unclear. Germline V gene data show CDR1 as MGHDK and CDR2 as SYGVNS. Trimming left V 0 bases short and J 0 bases short, with 8 bases between. The CDR3 extends over 16 amino acids. In DNA, the CDR3 is TGTGCCAGCAGTGAATATAGTGGTGCAACTAATGAAAAACTGTTTTTT. Translated, it gives CASSEYSGATNEKLFF.

This clone was counted a single time. The rearrangement links TRBV3-1 (or the pseudogene TRBV3-2) to TRBJ2-4; tentative D call: TRBD1 (6 bases). CDR3 length: 15 amino acids. V was clipped by 0 bases and J by 8 bases, with 14 bases between them. CDR1 is LGHDT, CDR2 YNNKEL, per germline (reference sequence). This CDR3 is CASSQDQSGADIQYF. CDR3 DNA: TGTGCCAGCAGCCAAGATCAATCAGGGGCGGACATTCAGTACTTC.

The CDR3 protein is CASSSILGGNYGYTF. The CDR3 DNA is TGTGCCAGCAGCTCCATACTCGGCGGGAACTATGGCTACACCTTC. The V call is TRBV7-9, the J call TRBJ1-2; unclear D gene. The CDR3 length is 15 residues. Germline V CDR1 and CDR2: SEHNR, FQNEAQ (reference sequence). The ends were cut back, 4 bases at V and 2 bases at J, with 14 bases in the middle.

This sequence joins TRBV11-2 and TRBJ1-1; 8 bases agree with TRBD1. Germline V gene lookup returns CDR1 SGHAT and CDR2 FQNNGV. V shed 1 base, J shed 3 bases, and the junction held 1 base outside the gene matches. CDR3 length: 14 residues. The CDR3 DNA is TGTGCCAGCAGCTTAGCAGGGGGCTACACTGAAGCTTTCTTT. Protein product: CASSLAGGYTEAFF.